This TCR beta chain was documented in a study of blood T cell repertoires in COVID-19. Across the study: Samples came from the United States, Italy and Spain, spanning acute and convalescent COVID-19. T cells, B-cell-depleted T cells, or PBMCs supplied cDNA or gDNA.

Germline CDR1 and CDR2: LGHNT and FRNRAP. Trimming took 2 bases from V and 3 from J, leaving 7 bases between them. The CDR3 extends over 13 amino acids. Per the original data handling: Quantification of nucleated cells was approximated via reference gene primer amplification. Some clones are missing from TCRdb's copy, which holds only in-frame ones; the method was immunoSEQ multiplex PCR. D and trimming come from the DNA, and the V and J calls and clone size come from that table. Of over 250,000 clones detected, 75% to 90% appear once; the ten largest clones hold roughly 1.6%. This receptor was identified in a woman aged 40 to 55 who had recovered from COVID-19. Input material: peripheral blood. The rearrangement uses TRBV12-5 and TRBJ1-1; weak D call: TRBD1 (6 bases). The CDR3, as DNA: TGTGCTAGTGGTTTGACAGGGTACACTGAAGCTTTCTTT. It yields the protein CASGLTGYTEAFF.